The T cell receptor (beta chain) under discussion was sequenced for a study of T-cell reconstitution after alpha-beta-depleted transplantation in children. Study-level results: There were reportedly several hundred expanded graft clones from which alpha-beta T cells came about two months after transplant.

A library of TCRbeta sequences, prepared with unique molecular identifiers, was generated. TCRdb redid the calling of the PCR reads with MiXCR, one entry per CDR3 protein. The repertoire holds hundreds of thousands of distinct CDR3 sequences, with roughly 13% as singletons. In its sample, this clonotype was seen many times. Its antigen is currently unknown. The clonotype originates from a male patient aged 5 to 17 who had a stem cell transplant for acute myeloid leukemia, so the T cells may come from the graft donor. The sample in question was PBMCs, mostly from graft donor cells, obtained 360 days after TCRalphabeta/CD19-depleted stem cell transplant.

The CDR3 DNA reads as TGCAGCGTTGAATACCGGGACAGGGGATTCAATGAGCAGTTCTTC. Its translation is CSVEYRDRGFNEQFF. The chain uses TRBV29-1 and TRBJ2-1; 10 bases agree with TRBD1. The V gene's germline CDR1 is SQVTM and CDR2 ANQGSEA. This CDR3 is 15 amino acids long. The ends lost 2 bases at V and 6 bases at J; junction bases unmatched: 7.